The next 14 T cell receptor beta chains were all read from a single sample in a study of Graves' ophthalmopathy and Graves' hyperthyroidism. Beta-chain TCR CDR3 regions were amplified from RNA transcripts. RT-PCR with HTBI primers came first, then second-round multiplex PCR. Each CDR3 protein gets one entry after TCRdb re-called the multiplex PCR reads with MiXCR. The profile covers 57,000 or so distinct CDR3 sequences, with about half appearing a single time and roughly 4.7% taken by the ten largest. What was sequenced was peripheral blood. These receptors came from an adult woman with Graves' ophthalmopathy.

The chain uses TRBV28 and TRBJ2-2; tentatively, D is TRBD2 (5 bases). Germline V CDR1 and CDR2: MDHEN, SYDVKM. The CDR3 totals 15 residues. The V end lost 5 bases, the J end lost 3 bases, and 13 bases lay between the germline ends. This CDR3 is CASSLAGSDTGELFF. The CDR3 nucleotides are TGTGCCAGCAGTCTAGCCGGGTCCGACACCGGGGAGCTGTTTTTT.

In regard to this clonotype: The junction departs from the called germline gene at one end, perhaps through a read error. This chain uses TRBV19 with TRBJ2-3, with D tentatively TRBD2 (6 bases). Germline CDR1 reads LNHDA; CDR2 reads SQIVND (reference sequence). The CDR3 sequence is 14 residues long. In nucleotides, the CDR3 is TGTGCCTGTAGTATGACTAGAGACGGGGATACACAGTATTTT. Translation: CACSMTRDGDTQYF.

Remarks on this clonotype: The missing conserved phenylalanine or tryptophan at the end of this CDR3 makes a read error likely. The chain is built from TRBV11-2 and TRBJ2-7; 11 bases align to TRBD2. The end of the DNA aligns better with TRBJ2-1, so the J call may be wrong. The CDR3 is 15 amino acids. Germline CDR1 and CDR2: SGHAT and FQNNGV. The DNA for the CDR3 is TGTGCCAGCAGCTTTGCTAGCGGGAGGTTGGATGAGCAGTTCTAC. Amino acid sequence: CASSFASGRLDEQFY.

This clonotype has a count of ten or more. This chain links TRBV2 with TRBJ1-6; possible D gene TRBD1, 6 bases. The germline V gene has CDR1 SNHLY and CDR2 FYNNEI. This CDR3 spans 15 amino acids. V lost 4 bases and J 5 bases, leaving 12 bases between the germline ends. DNA for the CDR3: TGTGCCAGCAGTGTTCAGGGGACGAATAATTCACCCCTCCACTTT. Its protein product is CASSVQGTNNSPLHF.

This clonotype was seen a single time. This rearrangement joins TRBV9 to TRBJ1-1; D is ambiguous. Trimming pared 4 bases from V and 4 bases from J, leaving 11 bases between. CDR1 and CDR2 from the germline V gene are SGDLS and YYNGEE. CDR3 length: 13 residues. The CDR3 spells CASSYSVGTEAFF. The CDR3 coding sequence is TGTGCCAGCAGCTACTCCGTCGGCACTGAAGCTTTCTTT.

The chain combines TRBV9 with TRBJ2-2; no clear D. Germline V gene sequence: CDR1 SGDLS, CDR2 YYNGEE. This CDR3 has 10 amino acids. Between the trimmed V and J ends, which lost 7 bases and 8 bases, there was a span of 6 bases. This CDR3 is CASLTGELFF. CDR3 nucleotide sequence: TGTGCCAGCCTCACAGGGGAGCTGTTTTTT.

V and J are TRBV2 and TRBJ2-7; perhaps TRBD2 as D (6 bases). The length of the CDR3 is 17 residues. V lost 4 bases and J 0 bases, leaving 19 bases between the germline ends. CDR1 and CDR2 from the germline V gene are SNHLY and FYNNEI. The CDR3 protein is CASSARDGASASYEQYF. The CDR3, as DNA: TGTGCCAGCAGTGCTAGAGATGGGGCTAGCGCCTCCTACGAGCAGTACTTC. Filled out from reference TRBV2 and TRBJ2-7, the complete variable domain reads EPEVTQTPSHQVTQMGQEVILRCVPISNHLYFYWYRQILGQKVEFLVSFYNNEISEKSEIFDDQFSVERPDGSNFTLKIRSTKLEDSAMYFCASSARDGASASYEQYFGPGTRLTVT.

The rearrangement links TRBV7-9 to TRBJ1-1; D perhaps matches TRBD1 (5 bases). V gave up 5 bases and J gave up 1 base, with 17 bases separating them. The CDR3 loop spans 16 amino acids. The germline CDR1 and CDR2 sequences are SEHNR and FQNEAQ (reference sequence). Here the CDR3 reads CASSPSGTGANTEAFF. The CDR3 DNA follows: TGTGCCAGCAGCCCTAGCGGGACCGGGGCGAACACTGAAGCTTTCTTT.

This clonotype was observed a handful of times. One end of the junction is discordant with germline, which a read error may explain. The chain has TRBV7-6 and TRBJ2-1; 8 positions match TRBD2. The DNA end lines up better with TRBJ2-5; the J call may be wrong. This CDR3 spans 14 amino acids. CDR1 is SGHVS and CDR2 is FNYEAQ in the germline V gene. CDR3 residues: CASSLAAGGETQYF. CDR3 nucleotides: TGTGCTAGCAGCTTAGCGGCGGGGGGTGAGACCCAGTACTTC.

In the case of this clonotype: The junction and the germline gene differ at one end; a read error may be behind it. The chain couples TRBV5-1 to TRBJ1-5, with D perhaps TRBD1 (6 bases). Germline CDR1 SGHRS, CDR2 YFSETQ. This CDR3 region has 15 residues. CDR3 nucleotide sequence: TGCGCCAGCAGCTTGGAGGGGGGTAGCAATCAGCCCCCGCATTTT. Translating gives CASSLEGGSNQPPHF.

The rearrangement links TRBV15 to TRBJ1-1; D gene uncertain. V shed 0 bases and J shed 3 bases, with 20 bases lying between them. This CDR3 contains 18 residues. Germline CDR1 and CDR2: LNHNV and YYDKDF (reference sequence). CDR3 loop: CATSRDSAVEGLDTEAFF. The CDR3 region has the DNA TGTGCCACCAGCAGAGATAGCGCGGTGGAGGGCTTGGACACTGAAGCTTTCTTT.

The sample holds one count of this clonotype. V usage is TRBV12-3 or TRBV12-4 and J usage is TRBJ2-5, with D perhaps matching TRBD1 (5 bases). Between the trimmed V and J ends, which lost 4 bases and 5 bases, there was a span of 14 bases. This CDR3 contains 14 residues. CDR3 DNA: TGTGCCAGCAGTTCGTCCAGGGTGGGTGAGACCCAGTACTTC. Amino acids: CASSSSRVGETQYF.

The sample holds many counts of this clonotype. The chain uses TRBV7-9 and TRBJ2-3; D gene ambiguous. The V end lost 5 bases, the J end lost 0 bases, and 15 bases lay between the germline ends. This CDR3 spans 16 amino acids. In germline, CDR1 is SEHNR, CDR2 FQNEAQ (reference sequence). The chain's CDR3 is CASSAPRVSSTDTQYF. The CDR3 DNA reads as TGTGCCAGCAGCGCGCCTAGGGTATCGAGCACAGATACGCAGTATTTT.

Concerning this clonotype: A read error may account for a junction end that differs from germline. V and J are TRBV5-1 and TRBJ2-1; 10 nucleotides match TRBD2. The germline CDR1 and CDR2 sequences are SGHRS and YFSETQ. CDR3 length: 15 amino acids. The CDR3 nucleotides read TGCGCCGGCAGCTTGGCCTCGGCTAGCGGGAGTCTTGGGTTCTTC. Translating gives CAGSLASASGSLGFF. The full variable domain, its missing parts supplied by reference TRBV5-1 and TRBJ2-1, is KAGVTQTPRYLIKTRGQQVTLSCSPISGHRSVSWYQQTPGQGLQFLFEYFSETQRNKGNFPGRFSGRQFSNSRSEMNVSTLELGDSALYLCAGSLASASGSLGFFGPGTRLTVL.